The sequence of this T cell receptor beta chain was determined in a study of T-cell reconstitution after alpha-beta-depleted transplantation in children. This clonotype appeared a few times. Using unique molecular identifiers, the investigators prepared the TCRbeta library. TCRdb processed the PCR reads anew with MiXCR; each CDR3 protein has one entry. Of 900,000 or so distinct CDR3 sequences detected, less than 20% appear once; the ten largest clones hold about 5%. The input for sequencing was PBMCs, mostly from graft donor cells, taken 360 days after TCRalphabeta/CD19-depleted stem cell transplant. This receptor was taken from a male patient younger than 18 who had a stem cell transplant for acute lymphoblastic leukemia, so the T cells may come from the graft donor.

In nucleotides, the CDR3 is TGCAGTGCTAGAGGTCCTAGCGGGAACTCTGGGGCCAACGTCCTGACTTTC. Translated, it gives CSARGPSGNSGANVLTF. This chain uses TRBV20-1 with TRBJ2-6; 9 bases line up with TRBD2. Trimming cost V 1 base and J 0 bases; bases outside gene matches: 4. The germline V gene has CDR1 DFQATT and CDR2 SNEGSKA (reference sequence). The CDR3 is 17 residues long.